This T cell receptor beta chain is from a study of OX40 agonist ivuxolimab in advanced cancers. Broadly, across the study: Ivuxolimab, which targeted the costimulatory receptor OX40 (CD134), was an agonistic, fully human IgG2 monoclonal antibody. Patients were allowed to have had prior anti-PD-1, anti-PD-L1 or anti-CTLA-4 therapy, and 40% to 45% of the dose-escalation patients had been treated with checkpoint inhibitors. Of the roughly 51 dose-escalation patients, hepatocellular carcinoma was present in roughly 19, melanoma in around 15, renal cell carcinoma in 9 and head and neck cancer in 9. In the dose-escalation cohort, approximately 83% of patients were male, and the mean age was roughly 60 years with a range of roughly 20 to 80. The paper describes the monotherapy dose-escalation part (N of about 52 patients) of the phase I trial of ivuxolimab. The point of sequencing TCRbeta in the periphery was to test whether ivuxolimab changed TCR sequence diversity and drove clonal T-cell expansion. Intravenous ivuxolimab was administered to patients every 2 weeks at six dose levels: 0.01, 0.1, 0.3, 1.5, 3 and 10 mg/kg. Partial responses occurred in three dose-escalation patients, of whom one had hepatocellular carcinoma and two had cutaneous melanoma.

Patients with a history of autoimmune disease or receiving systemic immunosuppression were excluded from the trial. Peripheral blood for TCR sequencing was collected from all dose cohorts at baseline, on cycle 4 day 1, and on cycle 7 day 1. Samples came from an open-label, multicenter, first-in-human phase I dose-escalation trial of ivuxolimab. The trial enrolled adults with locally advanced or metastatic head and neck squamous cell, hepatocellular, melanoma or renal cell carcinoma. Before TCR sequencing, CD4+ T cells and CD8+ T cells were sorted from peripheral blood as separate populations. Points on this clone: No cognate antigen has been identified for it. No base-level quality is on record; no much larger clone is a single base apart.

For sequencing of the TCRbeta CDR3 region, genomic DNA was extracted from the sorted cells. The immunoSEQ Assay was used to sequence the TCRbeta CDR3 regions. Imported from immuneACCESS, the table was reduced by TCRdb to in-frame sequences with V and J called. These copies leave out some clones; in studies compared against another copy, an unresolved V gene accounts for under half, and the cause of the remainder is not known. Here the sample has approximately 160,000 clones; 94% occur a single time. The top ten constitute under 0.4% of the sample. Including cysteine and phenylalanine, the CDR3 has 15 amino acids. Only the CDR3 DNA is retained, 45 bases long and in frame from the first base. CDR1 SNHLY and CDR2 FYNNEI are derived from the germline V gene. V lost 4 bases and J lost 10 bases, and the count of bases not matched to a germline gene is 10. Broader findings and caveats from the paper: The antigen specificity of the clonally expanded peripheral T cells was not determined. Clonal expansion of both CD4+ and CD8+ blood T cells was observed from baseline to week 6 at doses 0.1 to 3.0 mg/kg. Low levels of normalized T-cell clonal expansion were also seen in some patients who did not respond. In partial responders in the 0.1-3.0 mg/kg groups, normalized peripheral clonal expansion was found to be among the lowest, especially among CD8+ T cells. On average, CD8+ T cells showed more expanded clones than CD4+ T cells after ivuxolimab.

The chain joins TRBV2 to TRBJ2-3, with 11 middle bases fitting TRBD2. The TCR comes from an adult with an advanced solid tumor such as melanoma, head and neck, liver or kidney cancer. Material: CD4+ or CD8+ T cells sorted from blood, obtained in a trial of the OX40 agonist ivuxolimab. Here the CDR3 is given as CASSGLAGKGESQYF. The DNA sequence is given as TGTGCCAGCAGTGGACTAGCGGGGAAGGGGGAATCGCAGTATTTT.